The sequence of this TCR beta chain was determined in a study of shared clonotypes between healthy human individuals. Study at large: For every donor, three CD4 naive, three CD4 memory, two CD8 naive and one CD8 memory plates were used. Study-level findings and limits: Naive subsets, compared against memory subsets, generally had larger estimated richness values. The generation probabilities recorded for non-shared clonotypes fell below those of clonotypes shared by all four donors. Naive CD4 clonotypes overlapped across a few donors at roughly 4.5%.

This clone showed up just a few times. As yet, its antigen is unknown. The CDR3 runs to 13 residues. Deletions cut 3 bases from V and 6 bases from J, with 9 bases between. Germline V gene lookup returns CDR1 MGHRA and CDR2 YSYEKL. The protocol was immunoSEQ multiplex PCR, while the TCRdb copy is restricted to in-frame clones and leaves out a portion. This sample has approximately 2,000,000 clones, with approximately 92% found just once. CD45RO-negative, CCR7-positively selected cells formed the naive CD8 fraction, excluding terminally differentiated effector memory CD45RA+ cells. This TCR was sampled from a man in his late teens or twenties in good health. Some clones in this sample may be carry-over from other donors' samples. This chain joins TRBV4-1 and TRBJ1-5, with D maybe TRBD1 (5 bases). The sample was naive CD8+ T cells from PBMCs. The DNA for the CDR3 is TGCGCCAGCAGCCACGGGGGGGGTCAGCCCCAGCATTTT. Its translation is CASSHGGGQPQHF.